The next 28 T cell receptor beta chains were all read from a single sample in a study of blood T cell repertoires in COVID-19. Sequencing was performed with immunoSEQ multiplex PCR; in TCRdb, only in-frame clones are kept and a portion is missing. This sample has 100,000 to 110,000 clones; about 80% occur once, and the top ten carry approximately 29%. The sample was peripheral blood. The receptors derive from a man aged 65 to 79 with active or convalescent COVID-19.

The V and J genes are TRBV18 and TRBJ2-3; D remains ambiguous. The CDR3 is made up of 13 amino acids. The V gene lost 0 bases and the J gene lost 5 bases, with 6 bases spanning the gap. Germline V CDR1 and CDR2: KGHSH, LQKENI. CDR3 coding DNA: TGTGCCAGCTCACCACCGAGACAAGATACGCAGTATTTT. Its protein is CASSPPRQDTQYF.

This chain links TRBV11-2 with TRBJ2-3; tentatively, D is TRBD1 (6 bases). CDR1 and CDR2 (germline): SGHAT, FQNNGV. The CDR3 has 14 amino acids. V dropped 3 bases and J dropped 0 bases, with 7 bases sitting between them. The CDR3 is CASSLGTSTDTQYF. The CDR3 DNA reads TGTGCCAGCAGCTTGGGGACAAGCACAGATACGCAGTATTTT.

This sequence joins TRBV7-2 and TRBJ1-5; D is perhaps TRBD1 (5 bases). From germline, CDR1 is SGHTA and CDR2 FQGNSA. V lost 2 bases to trimming and J lost 2 bases, with 7 bases between them. The CDR3 runs 14 residues. The CDR3 spells CASSLLGGNQPQHF. CDR3 nucleotide sequence: TGTGCCAGCAGCTTATTAGGGGGCAATCAGCCCCAGCATTTT.

The gene calls are TRBV7-9 and TRBJ1-1; 10 bases fit TRBD1. The CDR3 covers 17 residues. After removal of 0 bases from V and 4 bases from J, the junction contained 8 bases not matched to a gene. The V gene's germline CDR1 is SEHNR and CDR2 FQNEAQ (reference sequence). The CDR3 protein is CASSLAGTGVFFTEAFF. CDR3 coding DNA: TGTGCCAGCAGCTTAGCGGGGACAGGGGTCTTTTTCACTGAAGCTTTCTTT.

The chain employs TRBV5-4 and TRBJ2-3, with 7 bases lining up with TRBD1. Losses at the gene ends were 4 bases for V and 3 bases for J; bases not matched to a gene: 14. CDR1 is SGHNT and CDR2 is YYREEE in the germline V gene (reference sequence). The CDR3 runs to 17 residues. This CDR3 reads CASSLGGGIVGTDTQYF. In DNA, the CDR3 is TGTGCCAGCAGCCTAGGGGGCGGCATCGTTGGGACAGATACGCAGTATTTT.

V and J are TRBV4-2 and TRBJ2-5, with 9 bases aligning to TRBD2. J lost 3 bases, V lost 0 bases, and 5 bases had no gene match. The CDR3 totals 16 residues. CDR1 LGHNA and CDR2 YNFKEQ come from the germline V gene. The CDR3 region has the DNA TGTGCCAGCAGCCAAGAGTGGAGCGGGGGGAAAGAGACCCAGTACTTC. It encodes CASSQEWSGGKETQYF.

The rearrangement joins TRBV4-1 to TRBJ2-7, with 7 bases that match TRBD1. Unmatched junction bases numbered 7, after V lost 0 bases and J lost 2 bases. This CDR3 comprises 16 residues. The V gene's germline CDR1 is MGHRA and CDR2 YSYEKL. CDR3 loop: CASSQDWGQNPYEQYF. The CDR3, as DNA: TGCGCCAGCAGCCAAGATTGGGGACAGAACCCCTACGAGCAGTACTTC.

V usage is TRBV24-1 and J usage is TRBJ2-1; D is perhaps TRBD1 (5 bases). Trimming pared 7 bases from V and 0 bases from J, leaving 12 bases between. This CDR3 spans 15 amino acids. Germline CDR1 reads KGHDR; CDR2 reads SFDVKD. The CDR3 here is CATRGQGSSYNEQFF. Written as DNA, the CDR3 is TGTGCCACCAGAGGGCAGGGAAGCTCCTACAATGAGCAGTTCTTC.

The V call is TRBV12-3 or TRBV12-4, the J call TRBJ1-6; D is unclear. The germline V and J ends were trimmed by 4 bases and 8 bases, with 6 bases remaining between them. This CDR3 contains 12 residues. The CDR3 here is CASSSPDSPLHF. CDR3 in DNA: TGTGCCAGCAGTTCCCCTGATTCACCCCTCCACTTT.

The rearrangement uses TRBV5-4 and TRBJ2-4; a possible D gene is TRBD1 (6 bases). Germline V CDR1 and CDR2: SGHNT, YYREEE (reference sequence). This CDR3 is 14 amino acids long. The germline V and J ends were trimmed by 4 bases and 9 bases, with 17 bases remaining between them. The CDR3 region has the DNA TGTGCCAGCAGCCCAGAGCAGGGGACGAGCATTCAGTACTTC. It translates to CASSPEQGTSIQYF.

J is TRBJ1-2 and V is TRBV3-1 (or the pseudogene TRBV3-2); 9 nucleotides agree with TRBD1. This CDR3 comprises 16 residues. V gave up 1 base and J gave up 5 bases; unmatched junction bases: 8. CDR1 and CDR2 (germline): LGHDT, YNNKEL (reference sequence). The CDR3 reads CASSQAPGTGTYGYTF. DNA of the CDR3: TGTGCCAGCAGCCAAGCCCCGGGGACAGGGACGTATGGCTACACCTTC.

In this sample, this clone turned up once. The V call is TRBV6-1, the J call TRBJ2-7; TRBD2 is a possible D gene (5 bases). V was cut by 2 bases and J by 3 bases, with 14 bases left in between. Germline CDR1 MNHNS, CDR2 SASEGT. This CDR3 comprises 15 residues. The CDR3 loop reads CASSESGGLNYEQYF. Here the CDR3 DNA reads TGTGCCAGCAGTGAAAGCGGCGGCTTGAACTACGAGCAGTACTTC.

This clone was seen a single time. The V call is TRBV6-5, the J call TRBJ1-2; no clear D. There are 15 residues in the CDR3. Deletions cut 5 bases from V and 3 bases from J, with 16 bases between. Germline loops: CDR1 MNHEY, CDR2 SVGAGI. The CDR3 region has the DNA TGTGCCAGCAGTCCCCGGGGAGTCGGATACTATGGCTACACCTTC. Translation: CASSPRGVGYYGYTF.

The chain couples TRBV2 to TRBJ2-7; 7 bases align to TRBD2. CDR3 length equals 12 residues. Germline assignment: CDR1 SNHLY and CDR2 FYNNEI. Trimming cost V 7 bases and J 2 bases; bases outside gene matches: 2. In DNA, the CDR3 is TGTGCCAGCACAGCGGGACCCTACGAGCAGTACTTC. It yields the protein CASTAGPYEQYF.

The chain has TRBV5-1 and TRBJ2-3; D is unclear. This CDR3 is 14 amino acids long. Per germline, CDR1 SGHRS and CDR2 YFSETQ. Trimming removed 2 bases at V and 3 bases at J, with 10 bases between. The CDR3: CASSFSQSTDTQYF. The CDR3 nucleotides read TGCGCCAGCAGCTTCAGTCAGTCGACAGATACGCAGTATTTT.

Here the CDR3 DNA reads TGTGCCAGCAGTCCTACCCAGGGTCGAGAAAAACTGTTTTTT. Residues: CASSPTQGREKLFF. The J gene is TRBJ1-4, the V gene TRBV28; D might be TRBD1 (5 bases). This CDR3 contains 14 residues. Trimming took 5 bases from V and 8 from J, leaving 15 bases between them. CDR1 MDHEN and CDR2 SYDVKM come from the germline V gene.

This clone was detected a few times. J is TRBJ1-3 and V is TRBV28; D unresolved. Trimming cost V 6 bases and J 0 bases, with 9 bases left between them. CDR1 and CDR2 (germline): MDHEN, SYDVKM. There are 14 residues in the CDR3. Here the CDR3 reads CASSSGGSGNTIYF. CDR3 DNA: TGTGCCAGCAGCTCCGGAGGCTCTGGAAACACCATATATTTT.

The chain carries TRBV5-6 and TRBJ2-7, with TRBD1 matching 10 bases. The CDR3 sequence is 16 residues long. The trim removed 2 bases at V and 3 bases at J, leaving 8 bases unmatched. Germline CDR1 and CDR2: SGHDT and YYEEEE. This CDR3 reads CASSLSGTGADYEQYF. CDR3 bases: TGTGCCAGCAGCTTATCCGGGACAGGGGCCGACTACGAGCAGTACTTC.

The J gene is TRBJ1-4, the V gene TRBV5-4; weak D call: TRBD1 (5 bases). Germline loops: CDR1 SGHNT, CDR2 YYREEE (reference sequence). The CDR3 length is 14 residues. V shed 0 bases and J shed 5 bases, with 8 bases lying between them. The DNA for the CDR3 is TGTGCCAGCAGCTTGGGGGGGGAAAATGAAAAACTGTTTTTT. It yields the protein CASSLGGENEKLFF. Supplemented by reference TRBV5-4 and TRBJ1-4, the full variable domain reads ETGVTQSPTHLIKTRGQQVTLRCSSQSGHNTVSWYQQALGQGPQFIFQYYREEENGRGNFPPRFSGLQFPNYSSELNVNALELDDSALYLCASSLGGENEKLFFGSGTQLSVL.

The V and J genes are TRBV5-1 and TRBJ2-4, with 8 bases that match TRBD2. The germline V gene encodes CDR1 SGHRS and CDR2 YFSETQ. This CDR3 comprises 15 residues. The V gene end was trimmed by 4 bases and the J gene end by 8 bases; junction bases not matched to a gene: 11. CDR3 bases: TGCGCCAGCAGCCCCGGGGCGGGAGGTTCTGACATTCAGTACTTC. The encoded protein is CASSPGAGGSDIQYF.

The chain employs TRBV3-1 (or the pseudogene TRBV3-2) and TRBJ2-7; 10 positions match TRBD2. The CDR3 loop spans 18 amino acids. J lost 4 bases, V lost 0 bases, and 12 bases had no gene match. The V gene's germline CDR1 is LGHDT and CDR2 YNNKEL (reference sequence). This CDR3 reads CASSQELNLLAGTYEQYF. In DNA, the CDR3 is TGTGCCAGCAGCCAAGAACTTAACTTACTAGCGGGAACTTACGAGCAGTACTTC.

The chain employs TRBV7-2 and TRBJ1-1; 9 positions agree with TRBD1. The germline gives CDR1 SGHTA, CDR2 FQGNSA. The CDR3 consists of 14 residues. Trimming at V came to 5 bases and at J to 11 bases, leaving 12 bases not matched to a gene. The CDR3 bases are TGTGCCAGCAGCCAGCGATCGACAGGGGGAAGGGCTTTCTTT. Translated, it gives CASSQRSTGGRAFF.

V gene TRBV12-3 or TRBV12-4 combines with J gene TRBJ2-7; D perhaps matches TRBD1 (5 bases). The ends were cut back, 3 bases at V and 2 bases at J, with 8 bases in the middle. The CDR3 totals 13 residues. The CDR3 loop is CASSLTATYEQYF. The CDR3 DNA reads TGTGCCAGCAGTTTGACAGCTACCTACGAGCAGTACTTC.

This chain links TRBV4-3 with TRBJ2-7, with 8 bases lining up with TRBD1. V shed 3 bases and J 7 bases; nucleotides not matched to a gene: 8. The CDR3 has 14 amino acids. Germline V gene data show CDR1 as LGHNA and CDR2 as YSLEER. DNA for the CDR3: TGCGCCAGCAGCCAGGGCAGGGGGCGAGGAGAGCAGTACTTC. The encoded protein is CASSQGRGRGEQYF.

The chain employs TRBV15 and TRBJ2-7, with 9 bases that match TRBD2. Looked up from germline, CDR1 is LNHNV and CDR2 is YYDKDF (reference sequence). The J segment lost 3 bases and the V segment lost 5 bases, leaving 5 bases of the junction unmatched. The CDR3 is 14 residues long. CDR3: CATSSILAGYEQYF. DNA for the CDR3: TGTGCCACCAGCTCGATACTAGCGGGCTACGAGCAGTACTTC.

The chain links TRBV6-5 to TRBJ1-5; D call uncertain. V gave up 0 bases and J gave up 5 bases, with 5 bases separating them. CDR1 is MNHEY, CDR2 SVGAGI, per germline. The CDR3 is made up of 13 amino acids. The DNA for the CDR3 is TGTGCCAGCAGTTACTCCCCGGATCAGCCCCAGCATTTT. It codes for CASSYSPDQPQHF.

This clone came up a few times. CDR3: CASSQESWTGLSALHF. DNA for the CDR3: TGCGCCAGCAGCCAAGAATCATGGACAGGGCTTTCGGCCCTCCACTTT. J is TRBJ1-6 and V is TRBV4-1; 8 bases match TRBD1. The junction had 12 bases not matched to a gene; V was cut back by 0 bases and J by 14 bases. Germline CDR1 reads MGHRA; CDR2 reads YSYEKL. The CDR3 sequence is 16 residues long.

The chain has TRBV6-6 and TRBJ1-1; D might be TRBD1 (5 bases). The germline gives CDR1 MNHNY, CDR2 SVGAGI (reference sequence). The CDR3 covers 13 residues. V lost 4 bases and J 3 bases, leaving 9 bases between the germline ends. In DNA form, the CDR3 reads TGTGCCAGCAGTTGGGCGACAGACACTGAAGCTTTCTTT. This gives the protein CASSWATDTEAFF.